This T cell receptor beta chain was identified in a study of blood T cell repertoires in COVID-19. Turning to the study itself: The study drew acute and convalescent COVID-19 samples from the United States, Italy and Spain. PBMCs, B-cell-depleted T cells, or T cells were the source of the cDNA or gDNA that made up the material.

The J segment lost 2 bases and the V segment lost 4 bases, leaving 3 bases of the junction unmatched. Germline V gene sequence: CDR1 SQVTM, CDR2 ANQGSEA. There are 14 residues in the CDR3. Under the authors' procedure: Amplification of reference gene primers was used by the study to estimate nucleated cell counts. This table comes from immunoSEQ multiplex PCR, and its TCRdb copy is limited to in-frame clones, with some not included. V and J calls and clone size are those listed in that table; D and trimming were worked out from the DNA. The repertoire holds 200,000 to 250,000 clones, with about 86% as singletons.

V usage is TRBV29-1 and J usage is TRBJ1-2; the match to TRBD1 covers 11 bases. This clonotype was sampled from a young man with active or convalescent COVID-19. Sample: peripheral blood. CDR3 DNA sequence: TGCAGCGTTGGGGGACAGGGGGGCAACTATGGCTACACCTTC. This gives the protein CSVGGQGGNYGYTF.